This T cell receptor (beta chain) was sequenced during a study of long-term antiretroviral therapy in people with HIV. Study summary: Earliest sampling preceded the 2015 immediate-ART recommendation by about a decade. Overall study results and limits: ART-treated samples gained diversity yet remained below transplant donor controls. Narrower CDR3 length ranges marked HIV repertoires relative to controls.

Per germline, CDR1 MNHEY and CDR2 SVGAGI. Unmatched junction bases numbered 10, after V lost 6 bases and J lost 8 bases. The CDR3 has 14 residues. This clone was counted a single time. Its matching antigen is unknown. This was the immunoSEQ v3.0 assay at survey level. Sequencing was intended to reach about 35,000-50,000 T-cell genomes per sample. Method: immunoSEQ multiplex PCR; TCRdb's copy keeps in-frame clones and lacks some. Of some 40,000 clones detected, more than 80% appear once; the ten largest clones hold about 5.7%. The clonotype comes from a woman in her fifties or sixties with HIV. The chain is built from TRBV6-5 and TRBJ1-2; 9 bases are a match to TRBD1. This sample comprised unsorted PBMCs, obtained 3.1 years after starting antiretroviral therapy. CDR3 sequence: CASRRTGESYGYTF. CDR3 DNA sequence: TGTGCCAGCAGGAGGACAGGGGAATCCTACGGCTACACCTTC.